Listed below are T cell receptor beta chains from one sample, sequenced in a study of blood T cell repertoires in COVID-19. Sequenced by immunoSEQ multiplex PCR; TCRdb stores in-frame clones only, minus some. Of 200,000 to 300,000 clones in the sample, approximately 86% were seen once. Material: PBMCs or T cells enriched from blood (not recorded which). Receptors originate from a woman aged 30 to 39 with acute COVID-19. CDR3s include the opening cysteine and the closing phenylalanine or tryptophan. D genes are given only for firm matches. Only some rows state a clone size, as once, few, many or a class for expanded clones.

V gene: TRBV7-2
clone size: NA
D gene: NA
J gene: TRBJ1-3
CDR3 length: 14
CDR3 DNA: TGTGCCAGCAGCTTGGGGCACTCTGGAAACACCATATATTTT
CDR3 protein: CASSLGHSGNTIYF

V gene: TRBV5-6
clone size: NA
D gene: TRBD1
J gene: TRBJ1-6
CDR3 length: 17
CDR3 DNA: TGTGCCAGCAGCTTGGCGGGACAGGGGGAATATAATTCACCCCTCCACTTT
CDR3 protein: CASSLAGQGEYNSPLHF

V gene: TRBV4-1
clone size: NA
D gene: NA
J gene: TRBJ1-1
CDR3 length: 16
CDR3 DNA: TGCGCCAGCAGCCAAGATTCCGGCAGGATGAACACTGAAGCTTTCTTT
CDR3 protein: CASSQDSGRMNTEAFF

V gene: TRBV9
clone size: NA
D gene: TRBD1
J gene: TRBJ1-1
CDR3 length: 14
CDR3 DNA: TGTGCCAGCAGCCCCACAACAGGGGAGAATGAAGCTTTCTTT
CDR3 protein: CASSPTTGENEAFF

V gene: TRBV29-1
clone size: NA
D gene: NA
J gene: TRBJ1-2
CDR3 length: 12
CDR3 DNA: TGCAGCGGGATTCAGGGTCTCTATGGCTACACCTTC
CDR3 protein: CSGIQGLYGYTF

V gene: TRBV6-5
clone size: NA
D gene: NA
J gene: TRBJ2-3
CDR3 length: 16
CDR3 DNA: TGTGCCAGCAGTTACTCCAGGACAGAACGCACAGATACGCAGTATTTT
CDR3 protein: CASSYSRTERTDTQYF

V gene: TRBV27
clone size: NA
D gene: NA
J gene: TRBJ1-1
CDR3 length: 13
CDR3 DNA: TGTGCCAGCAGTTTAGGGGCGAGGACTGAAGCTTTCTTT
CDR3 protein: CASSLGARTEAFF

V gene: TRBV6-5
clone size: NA
D gene: TRBD1
J gene: TRBJ2-1
CDR3 length: 13
CDR3 DNA: TGTGCCAGTGAGGGGGCTGGATACAATGAGCAGTTCTTC
CDR3 protein: CASEGAGYNEQFF

V gene: TRBV5-1
clone size: NA
D gene: NA
J gene: TRBJ2-3
CDR3 length: 13
CDR3 DNA: TGCGCCAGCAGCTGGGGGACTGCAGATACGCAGTATTTT
CDR3 protein: CASSWGTADTQYF

V gene: TRBV5-1
clone size: NA
D gene: TRBD2
J gene: TRBJ2-5
CDR3 length: 15
CDR3 DNA: TGCGCCAGCAGCCCCACGGCGGGGGGCGCGGAGACCCAGTACTTC
CDR3 protein: CASSPTAGGAETQYF

V gene: TRBV4-3
clone size: NA
D gene: NA
J gene: TRBJ2-1
CDR3 length: 12
CDR3 DNA: TGCGCCAGCAGCGGCGGCTACAATGAGCAGTTCTTC
CDR3 protein: CASSGGYNEQFF

V gene: TRBV3-1/TRBV3-2
clone size: few
D gene: NA
J gene: TRBJ1-3
CDR3 length: 13
CDR3 DNA: TGTGCCAGCAGCCCCAGCTCTGGAAACACCATATATTTT
CDR3 protein: CASSPSSGNTIYF

V gene: TRBV19
clone size: NA
D gene: TRBD1
J gene: TRBJ1-2
CDR3 length: 13
CDR3 DNA: TGTGCCAGTAGTCCCGGGACAGGCTATGGCTACACCTTC
CDR3 protein: CASSPGTGYGYTF

V gene: TRBV27
clone size: NA
D gene: NA
J gene: TRBJ1-4
CDR3 length: 16
CDR3 DNA: TGTGCCAGCAGTTTATCTGGTGGCCAGGGAAATGAAAAACTGTTTTTT
CDR3 protein: CASSLSGGQGNEKLFF

V gene: TRBV5-8
clone size: NA
D gene: NA
J gene: TRBJ2-3
CDR3 length: 17
CDR3 DNA: TGTGCCAGCAGCTTGGCTCCACGAGGGAGTTTACCAGATACGCAGTATTTT
CDR3 protein: CASSLAPRGSLPDTQYF

V gene: TRBV5-1
clone size: NA
D gene: NA
J gene: TRBJ1-2
CDR3 length: 15
CDR3 DNA: TGCGCCAGCAGGCAGACCGCGGGGATGGTCGGTGGCTACACCTTC
CDR3 protein: CASRQTAGMVGGYTF

V gene: TRBV5-8
clone size: once
D gene: NA
J gene: TRBJ1-5
CDR3 length: 13
CDR3 DNA: TGTGCCAGCAGCCCTGACAGGATTCAGCCCCAGCATTTT
CDR3 protein: CASSPDRIQPQHF

V gene: TRBV11-2
clone size: NA
D gene: NA
J gene: TRBJ1-6
CDR3 length: 12
CDR3 DNA: TGTGCCAGCAGCTTAAGCGATTCACCCCTCCACTTT
CDR3 protein: CASSLSDSPLHF

V gene: TRBV12-3/TRBV12-4
clone size: NA
D gene: NA
J gene: TRBJ2-2
CDR3 length: 12
CDR3 DNA: TGTGCCAGCAGGCACTACACCGGGGAGCTGTTTTTT
CDR3 protein: CASRHYTGELFF

V gene: TRBV19
clone size: NA
D gene: NA
J gene: TRBJ1-1
CDR3 length: 16
CDR3 DNA: TGTGCCAGTAGTCCCCTTGGGAGGGGAATTAACACTGAAGCTTTCTTT
CDR3 protein: CASSPLGRGINTEAFF

V gene: TRBV7-2
clone size: few
D gene: NA
J gene: TRBJ1-1
CDR3 length: 14
CDR3 DNA: TGTGCCAGCAGCTTTAATCCGGGGAACACTGAAGCTTTCTTT
CDR3 protein: CASSFNPGNTEAFF

V gene: TRBV10-2
clone size: NA
D gene: NA
J gene: TRBJ2-1
CDR3 length: 13
CDR3 DNA: TGCGCCAGCAGTGAGTCATACACAAATGAGCAGTTCTTC
CDR3 protein: CASSESYTNEQFF

V gene: TRBV19
clone size: NA
D gene: NA
J gene: TRBJ1-1
CDR3 length: 16
CDR3 DNA: TGTGCCAGTAGTATGGGCAGGGGAAACATGAACACTGAAGCTTTCTTT
CDR3 protein: CASSMGRGNMNTEAFF

V gene: TRBV3-1/TRBV3-2
clone size: NA
D gene: NA
J gene: TRBJ2-1
CDR3 length: 12
CDR3 DNA: TGTGCCAGCAGCCTCCCAGGGAATGAGCAGTTCTTC
CDR3 protein: CASSLPGNEQFF

V gene: TRBV10-3
clone size: NA
D gene: TRBD1
J gene: TRBJ2-7
CDR3 length: 14
CDR3 DNA: TGTGCCATCAGTGAGCACGGACAGGGCATCGAGCAGTACTTC
CDR3 protein: CAISEHGQGIEQYF

V gene: TRBV7-9
clone size: NA
D gene: NA
J gene: TRBJ2-1
CDR3 length: 14
CDR3 DNA: TGTGCCAGCAGCCCCCAAGGAGAATACAATGAGCAGTTCTTC
CDR3 protein: CASSPQGEYNEQFF

V gene: TRBV6-1
clone size: NA
D gene: TRBD1
J gene: TRBJ2-3
CDR3 length: 15
CDR3 DNA: TGTGCCAGCAGTGAGGGGGACAGGGTGGCAGATACGCAGTATTTT
CDR3 protein: CASSEGDRVADTQYF

V gene: TRBV6-5
clone size: NA
D gene: TRBD1
J gene: TRBJ1-5
CDR3 length: 14
CDR3 DNA: TGTGCCAGCAGTCCAACAGGGGGCTATCAGCCCCAGCATTTT
CDR3 protein: CASSPTGGYQPQHF

V gene: TRBV10-1
clone size: NA
D gene: TRBD2
J gene: TRBJ2-3
CDR3 length: 18
CDR3 DNA: TGCGCCAGCAGTGACGGGGCTAGCGGGGGAATTCTCACAGATACGCAGTATTTT
CDR3 protein: CASSDGASGGILTDTQYF

V gene: TRBV6-2/TRBV6-3
clone size: NA
D gene: NA
J gene: TRBJ2-7
CDR3 length: 17
CDR3 DNA: TGTGCCAGCAGTTACTTGATCCGGGATCTGAGCTCCTACGAGCAGTACTTC
CDR3 protein: CASSYLIRDLSSYEQYF

V gene: TRBV5-8
clone size: few
D gene: NA
J gene: TRBJ1-1
CDR3 length: 16
CDR3 DNA: TGTGCCAGCAGCTTGGTGCTGGGCTCGATGAACACTGAAGCTTTCTTT
CDR3 protein: CASSLVLGSMNTEAFF

V gene: TRBV6-6
clone size: NA
D gene: TRBD1
J gene: TRBJ1-4
CDR3 length: 14
CDR3 DNA: TGTGCCAGCAGACCGGGACAGAATAATGAAAAACTGTTTTTT
CDR3 protein: CASRPGQNNEKLFF

V gene: TRBV12-3/TRBV12-4
clone size: NA
D gene: NA
J gene: TRBJ2-5
CDR3 length: 13
CDR3 DNA: TGTGCCAGCAGCCGGGGACATAAAGAGACCCAGTACTTC
CDR3 protein: CASSRGHKETQYF

V gene: TRBV5-4
clone size: NA
D gene: NA
J gene: TRBJ2-6
CDR3 length: 15
CDR3 DNA: TGTGCCAGCAGCTCCAGGGTCTTTGGGGCCAACGTCCTGACTTTC
CDR3 protein: CASSSRVFGANVLTF

V gene: TRBV5-1
clone size: NA
D gene: NA
J gene: TRBJ2-1
CDR3 length: 14
CDR3 DNA: TGCGCCAGCAACCCCGGGACAAATTACAATGAGCAGTTCTTC
CDR3 protein: CASNPGTNYNEQFF

V gene: TRBV11-2
clone size: once
D gene: NA
J gene: TRBJ1-3
CDR3 length: 15
CDR3 DNA: TGTGCCAGCAGCTCCGGCCGGAGCTCTGGAAACACCATATATTTT
CDR3 protein: CASSSGRSSGNTIYF

V gene: TRBV4-1
clone size: NA
D gene: NA
J gene: TRBJ2-2
CDR3 length: 15
CDR3 DNA: TGCGCCAGCAGCGATGAAGGAGGGGTTGGCGGGGAGCTGTTTTTT
CDR3 protein: CASSDEGGVGGELFF

V gene: TRBV28
clone size: NA
D gene: TRBD1
J gene: TRBJ1-6
CDR3 length: 15
CDR3 DNA: TGTGCCAGCAGTACTGGACAGGGGAGGGATTCACCCCTCCACTTT
CDR3 protein: CASSTGQGRDSPLHF

V gene: TRBV4-2
clone size: NA
D gene: NA
J gene: TRBJ2-5
CDR3 length: 16
CDR3 DNA: TGTGCCAGCAGCCAACCAGGGCGGGGGCCTCAAGAGACCCAGTACTTC
CDR3 protein: CASSQPGRGPQETQYF

V gene: TRBV9
clone size: NA
D gene: NA
J gene: TRBJ1-4
CDR3 length: 17
CDR3 DNA: TGTGCCAGCAGCGTAACCTCGGGTGGGGGCACGAATGAAAAACTGTTTTTT
CDR3 protein: CASSVTSGGGTNEKLFF

V gene: TRBV29-1
clone size: NA
D gene: NA
J gene: TRBJ1-1
CDR3 length: 10
CDR3 DNA: TGCAGCGTTCAGAACACTGAAGCTTTCTTT
CDR3 protein: CSVQNTEAFF

V gene: TRBV5-1
clone size: NA
D gene: TRBD1
J gene: TRBJ1-1
CDR3 length: 15
CDR3 DNA: TGCGCCAGCAGCCTACCGGACAGGGGGATCTCTGAAGCTTTCTTT
CDR3 protein: CASSLPDRGISEAFF

V gene: TRBV11-2
clone size: NA
D gene: TRBD1
J gene: TRBJ1-5
CDR3 length: 14
CDR3 DNA: TGTGCCAGCAGCTTGACAGGGGGCGATCAGCCCCAGCATTTT
CDR3 protein: CASSLTGGDQPQHF

V gene: TRBV7-9
clone size: NA
D gene: NA
J gene: TRBJ1-1
CDR3 length: 14
CDR3 DNA: TGTGCCAGCACCCCAGGACAAGCGAACACTGAAGCTTTCTTT
CDR3 protein: CASTPGQANTEAFF

V gene: TRBV19
clone size: NA
D gene: NA
J gene: TRBJ2-1
CDR3 length: 13
CDR3 DNA: TGTGCCAGTAGTACTGACAGTTACAATGAGCAGTTCTTC
CDR3 protein: CASSTDSYNEQFF

V gene: TRBV11-3
clone size: NA
D gene: NA
J gene: TRBJ2-3
CDR3 length: 13
CDR3 DNA: TGTGCCAGCAGCTTAGCGGAGCGAGATACGCAGTATTTT
CDR3 protein: CASSLAERDTQYF

V gene: TRBV6-5
clone size: NA
D gene: NA
J gene: TRBJ1-3
CDR3 length: 13
CDR3 DNA: TGTGCCAGCAGTTCGAGTACTGGAAACACCATATATTTT
CDR3 protein: CASSSSTGNTIYF

V gene: TRBV11-2
clone size: NA
D gene: NA
J gene: TRBJ1-5
CDR3 length: 14
CDR3 DNA: TGTGCCAGCAGCTTAGACAGGGTGAATCAGCCCCAGCATTTT
CDR3 protein: CASSLDRVNQPQHF

V gene: TRBV11-3
clone size: NA
D gene: NA
J gene: TRBJ2-1
CDR3 length: 15
CDR3 DNA: TGTGCCAGCAGCTTCCCAGGGCTACCCTACAATGAGCAGTTCTTC
CDR3 protein: CASSFPGLPYNEQFF

V gene: TRBV9
clone size: NA
D gene: NA
J gene: TRBJ1-4
CDR3 length: 15
CDR3 DNA: TGTGCCAGCAGCGTAGATGGGGCCCGGAACGAAAAACTGTTTTTT
CDR3 protein: CASSVDGARNEKLFF

V gene: TRBV27
clone size: once
D gene: NA
J gene: TRBJ1-1
CDR3 length: 14
CDR3 DNA: TGTGCCAGCAGCTATACGGCCGACAGTCCTGAAGCTTTCTTT
CDR3 protein: CASSYTADSPEAFF

V gene: TRBV6-1
clone size: NA
D gene: TRBD1
J gene: TRBJ2-7
CDR3 length: 14
CDR3 DNA: TGTGCCAGCAGTGACGAGACAGGGATCTACGAGCAGTACTTC
CDR3 protein: CASSDETGIYEQYF

V gene: TRBV12-5
clone size: once
D gene: NA
J gene: TRBJ2-5
CDR3 length: 15
CDR3 DNA: TGTGCTAGTGGTTTGCCTGACAGTCCGGAAGAGACCCAGTACTTC
CDR3 protein: CASGLPDSPEETQYF

V gene: TRBV6-5
clone size: once
D gene: NA
J gene: TRBJ1-4
CDR3 length: 15
CDR3 DNA: TGTGCCAGCAGTTTCCAGGGCGGGCGGGGTGAAAAACTGTTTTTT
CDR3 protein: CASSFQGGRGEKLFF

V gene: TRBV5-1
clone size: NA
D gene: NA
J gene: TRBJ2-5
CDR3 length: 15
CDR3 DNA: TGCGCCAGCAGCTTGGGGAGCGGCTTTCAAGAGACCCAGTACTTC
CDR3 protein: CASSLGSGFQETQYF

V gene: TRBV9
clone size: NA
D gene: TRBD1
J gene: TRBJ2-2
CDR3 length: 17
CDR3 DNA: TGTGCCAGCAGCGAGGGGGACAGGGTTCGAATCACCGGGGAGCTGTTTTTT
CDR3 protein: CASSEGDRVRITGELFF

V gene: TRBV6-5
clone size: NA
D gene: NA
J gene: TRBJ1-5
CDR3 length: 14
CDR3 DNA: TGTGCCAGCACTAGGCTTCAGGGTAATCAGCCCCAGCATTTT
CDR3 protein: CASTRLQGNQPQHF